Given below is one T cell receptor (beta chain) in context. The sample originates from a study of shared clonotypes between healthy human individuals. Here immunoSEQ multiplex PCR was the method, and the copy in TCRdb shows in-frame clones only, minus some. The table lists 2 million to 2.5 million clones, 85% to 95% of them singletons. The TCR comes from a man between 18 and 29 years old in good health. Some clones in this sample may be carry-over from other donors' samples. Sequenced input: naive CD4+ T cells from PBMCs. The subset denotes: CD45RA+ positively selected.

Here the CDR3 DNA reads TGTGCCAGCAGTTCACAGGGTCTCGGCACCGGGGAGCTGTTTTTT. It yields the protein CASSSQGLGTGELFF. The chain combines TRBV6-5 with TRBJ2-2, with D maybe TRBD1 (6 bases). The germline V and J ends were trimmed by 4 bases and 4 bases, with 13 bases remaining between them. CDR1 and CDR2 (germline): MNHEY, SVGAGI. The CDR3 has 15 residues.